These 19 T cell receptor beta chains came from one sample sequenced in a study of CD4+ T cells in melanoma. Assay: immunoSEQ multiplex PCR; the TCRdb copy retains only in-frame clones and omits some. Of 140,000 or so clones listed, roughly 91% are singletons. The source is a human donor with melanoma.

The chain carries TRBV7-9 and TRBJ2-7; weak D call: TRBD2 (6 bases). Looked up from germline, CDR1 is SEHNR and CDR2 is FQNEAQ (reference sequence). Trimming shortened V by 2 bases and J by 0 bases, and 14 bases separated the two germline ends. The CDR3 runs 16 residues. The CDR3 is CASSLRRGGFSYEQYF. The DNA for the CDR3 is TGTGCCAGCAGCTTAAGGAGGGGCGGGTTCTCCTACGAGCAGTACTTC.

The rearrangement joins TRBV18 to TRBJ2-3, with D unclear. Per the germline V gene, CDR1 is KGHSH and CDR2 is LQKENI. V was pared by 4 bases and J by 5 bases, with 7 bases between. This CDR3 is 12 amino acids long. CDR3 residues: CASSHPEDTQYF. CDR3 DNA: TGTGCCAGCTCACACCCCGAAGATACGCAGTATTTT.

The J gene is TRBJ1-5, the V gene TRBV18; D unresolved. CDR1 and CDR2 from the germline V gene are KGHSH and LQKENI. The CDR3 loop spans 14 amino acids. Trimming took off 4 bases at V and 4 bases at J, with 11 bases between the two ends. In DNA, the CDR3 is TGTGCCAGCTCACAGGTGGCAGGAAATCAGCCCCAGCATTTT. Protein product: CASSQVAGNQPQHF.

J is TRBJ2-1 and V is TRBV5-6, with TRBD1 matching over 10 bases. Germline assignment: CDR1 SGHDT and CDR2 YYEEEE. The V segment lost 1 base and the J segment 7 bases; nucleotides outside the gene matches: 8. The CDR3 spans 16 residues. Written as DNA, the CDR3 is TGTGCCAGCAGCTTGTACGGGACAGGGGTTATTAATGAGCAGTTCTTC. Residues: CASSLYGTGVINEQFF.

This clone has a single count. The V call is TRBV6-5, the J call TRBJ2-7; possibly TRBD2 for D (5 bases). The V gene lost 2 bases and the J gene lost 3 bases, with 8 bases spanning the gap. This CDR3 spans 13 amino acids. Germline values: CDR1 MNHEY, CDR2 SVGAGI. In DNA, the CDR3 is TGTGCCAGCAGTTACCGGGAAGACTACGAGCAGTACTTC. Its protein product is CASSYREDYEQYF.

V is TRBV21-1 and J is TRBJ2-5. TRBV21-1 is given as a pseudogene. The CDR3 sequence is 15 residues long. The CDR3 sequence: CASSWGRDSQETQYF. CDR3 coding DNA: TGTGCCAGCAGCTGGGGGCGGGACTCACAAGAGACCCAGTACTTC.

The chain carries TRBV29-1 and TRBJ1-2, with D possibly TRBD1 on 5 matching bases. V was cut by 4 bases and J by 2 bases, with 14 bases left in between. Germline assignment: CDR1 SQVTM and CDR2 ANQGSEA. The CDR3 spans 14 residues. The CDR3, as DNA: TGCAGCGTTGTCTATGGAGGGGTGAACTATGGCTACACCTTC. Its protein product is CSVVYGGVNYGYTF. The full variable domain, completed using reference TRBV29-1 and TRBJ1-2, is SAVISQKPSRDICQRGTSLTIQCQVDSQVTMMFWYRQQPGQSLTLIATANQGSEATYESGFVIDKFPISRPNLTFSTLTVSNMSPEDSSIYLCSVVYGGVNYGYTFGSGTRLTVV.

The CDR3 region is CASSDTGRSYEQYF. The CDR3 DNA is TGTGCCAGCAGTGACACCGGACGGTCCTACGAGCAGTACTTC. The chain combines TRBV6-1 with TRBJ2-7; D unclear. There are 14 residues in the CDR3. Trimming removed 3 bases from V and 1 base from J, with 10 bases in between. Germline V gene data show CDR1 as MNHNS and CDR2 as SASEGT.

The V gene is TRBV13, the J gene TRBJ1-2; maybe TRBD1 (5 bases). The CDR3 totals 15 residues. The V gene lost 0 bases and the J gene lost 5 bases, with 13 bases spanning the gap. Germline V gives CDR1 PRHDT, CDR2 FYEKMQ (reference sequence). The CDR3: CASSLGAGHRYGYTF. The CDR3 coding sequence is TGTGCCAGCAGCTTAGGCGCCGGACATAGGTATGGCTACACCTTC. Using reference TRBV13 and TRBJ1-2 for the parts outside the CDR3, the full variable domain is AAGVIQSPRHLIKEKRETATLKCYPIPRHDTVYWYQQGPGQDPQFLISFYEKMQSDKGSIPDRFSAQQFSDYHSELNMSSLELGDSALYFCASSLGAGHRYGYTFGSGTRLTVV.

The table lists this clone with a count of one. This chain links TRBV19 with TRBJ2-1; possible D gene TRBD2, 6 bases. Germline V CDR1 and CDR2: LNHDA, SQIVND (reference sequence). CDR3 length equals 12 residues. V gave up 8 bases and J gave up 5 bases, with 10 bases separating them. CDR3 sequence: CASSRGDNEQFF. The CDR3 bases are TGTGCCAGTTCGCGGGGAGACAATGAGCAGTTCTTC.

The chain has TRBV6-4 and TRBJ1-2; D uncertain. V shed 7 bases and J shed 8 bases, with 20 bases lying between them. Germline lookup yields CDR1 MRHNA and CDR2 SNTAGT. The CDR3 loop spans 14 amino acids. CDR3 bases: TGTGCCAGCACTGAGACGGCGTTTGTTGGGGGCTACACCTTC. It specifies CASTETAFVGGYTF.

The V gene is TRBV7-6, the J gene TRBJ2-7; D assignment may be TRBD1 or TRBD2 (6 bases each). With 2 bases removed from V and 6 bases from J, the gap between germline ends came to 17 bases. CDR3 length: 15 amino acids. CDR1 SGHVS and CDR2 FNYEAQ come from the germline V gene. CDR3 loop: CASSLKGQGTGEQYF. In DNA form, the CDR3 reads TGTGCCAGCAGCTTAAAGGGGCAGGGGACTGGCGAGCAGTACTTC. The whole variable domain, filled in from reference TRBV7-6 and TRBJ2-7, reads GAGVSQSPRYKVTKRGQDVALRCDPISGHVSLYWYRQALGQGPEFLTYFNYEAQQDKSGLPNDRFSAERPEGSISTLTIQRTEQRDSAMYRCASSLKGQGTGEQYFGPGTRLTVT.

With regard to this clone: This same CDR3 is encoded by further DNA sequences in the sample. The rearrangement links TRBV5-1 to TRBJ1-1; the D gene is possibly TRBD1 (5 bases). V was shortened by 0 bases and J by 2 bases, with 14 bases between the two germline ends. Per the germline V gene, CDR1 is SGHRS and CDR2 is YFSETQ. The CDR3 totals 16 residues. This chain's CDR3 is CASSLAGLVGNTEAFF. The DNA of the CDR3 is TGCGCCAGCAGCTTGGCAGGGCTAGTGGGAAACACTGAAGCTTTCTTT.

The chain recombines TRBV6-6 with TRBJ1-2; D gene ambiguous. The V end lost 2 bases, the J end lost 0 bases, and 7 bases lay between the germline ends. The germline V gene has CDR1 MNHNY and CDR2 SVGAGI (reference sequence). The CDR3 sequence is 14 residues long. Written as DNA, the CDR3 is TGTGCCAGCAGTTACATCGGGACTAACTATGGCTACACCTTC. It translates to CASSYIGTNYGYTF.

The J gene is TRBJ1-2, the V gene TRBV29-1; the D is unclear. The CDR3 totals 13 residues. From germline, CDR1 is SQVTM and CDR2 ANQGSEA. V was trimmed by 3 bases and J by 2 bases, leaving 10 bases between them. The CDR3 region is CSVEPAGNYGYTF. The DNA of the CDR3 is TGCAGCGTTGAGCCGGCGGGCAACTATGGCTACACCTTC. Complete variable domain (other parts from reference TRBV29-1 and TRBJ1-2): SAVISQKPSRDICQRGTSLTIQCQVDSQVTMMFWYRQQPGQSLTLIATANQGSEATYESGFVIDKFPISRPNLTFSTLTVSNMSPEDSSIYLCSVEPAGNYGYTFGSGTRLTVV.

The chain combines TRBV6-1 with TRBJ1-2, with D uncertain. CDR3 length: 15 amino acids. Germline loops: CDR1 MNHNS, CDR2 SASEGT. Trimming left V 1 base short and J 8 bases short, with 17 bases between. CDR3 coding DNA: TGTGCCAGCAGTGAAGGCATCCCGGCTGCCGGGGGCTACACCTTC. Its protein product is CASSEGIPAAGGYTF.

The V gene is TRBV19, the J gene TRBJ2-7, with 8 bases fitting TRBD1. Germline CDR1 LNHDA, CDR2 SQIVND (reference sequence). The V segment lost 6 bases and the J segment 4 bases; nucleotides outside the gene matches: 8. CDR3 length: 14 residues. This CDR3 reads CASRTGTGRYEQYF. The CDR3 DNA is TGTGCCAGTAGGACCGGGACAGGAAGGTACGAGCAGTACTTC.

As concerns this clone: This sample includes further DNA sequences coding for the same CDR3. This chain joins TRBV5-5 and TRBJ1-4, with D perhaps matching TRBD1 (6 bases). Germline assignment: CDR1 SGHKS and CDR2 YYEKEE (reference sequence). V gave up 2 bases and J gave up 0 bases, with 8 bases separating them. CDR3 length: 15 amino acids. CDR3 protein: CASSLGGATNEKLFF. CDR3 DNA sequence: TGTGCCAGCAGCTTAGGGGGGGCAACTAATGAAAAACTGTTTTTT.

The rearrangement joins TRBV30 to TRBJ2-2; D gene uncertain. Per the germline V gene, CDR1 is GTSNPN and CDR2 is SVGIG (reference sequence). This CDR3 comprises 13 residues. The V end was cut by 2 bases, the J end by 1 base, with 5 bases between. CDR3 DNA: TGTGCCTGGAGTTTGCAGAACACCGGGGAGCTGTTTTTT. Its protein is CAWSLQNTGELFF.